These 26 T cell receptor beta chains came from one sample sequenced in a study of cytomegalovirus exposure and HLA in healthy donors. Amplification used 60 Vbeta primers and 13 Jbeta primers. The method was immunoSEQ multiplex PCR; TCRdb's version includes in-frame clones alone and lacks a portion of them. The sample holds over 100,000 clones, about 70% seen once. The sequencing input was PBMCs. Receptors were obtained from a woman aged 40 to 50 in good health and CMV-seropositive.

V is TRBV5-1 and J is TRBJ1-5; D is undetermined. V was pared by 5 bases and J by 4 bases, with 10 bases between. CDR3 size: 13 residues. Germline CDR1 and CDR2: SGHRS and YFSETQ. Here the CDR3 DNA reads TGCGCCAGCAGTCCGGGAGAGAATCAGCCCCAGCATTTT. Encoded protein: CASSPGENQPQHF.

J is TRBJ1-1 and V is TRBV4-1, with D possibly TRBD1 on 5 matching bases. The CDR3 loop spans 16 amino acids. CDR1 MGHRA and CDR2 YSYEKL come from the germline V gene. Trimming cost V 4 bases and J 0 bases, with 15 bases left between them. CDR3 protein: CASSRQEGSVNTEAFF. Written as DNA, the CDR3 is TGCGCCAGCAGCCGTCAGGAGGGGTCGGTGAACACTGAAGCTTTCTTT.

V gene TRBV5-1 combines with J gene TRBJ1-1, with a possible D match to TRBD1 (6 bases). This CDR3 is built from 15 residues. Germline lookup yields CDR1 SGHRS and CDR2 YFSETQ. V lost 0 bases, J lost 1 base, and 10 bases lay in between. The CDR3 DNA reads as TGCGCCAGCAGCTTGGAAGGACAGAGGAACACTGAAGCTTTCTTT. Amino acids: CASSLEGQRNTEAFF.

The chain employs TRBV9 and TRBJ2-7, with D unclear. V was pared by 3 bases and J by 6 bases, with 16 bases between. The CDR3 has 14 amino acids. CDR1 is SGDLS, CDR2 YYNGEE, per germline. DNA of the CDR3: TGTGCCAGCAGCGGCTTGGTAAAGCCGGGCGAGCAGTACTTC. Its translation is CASSGLVKPGEQYF.

This clone was counted between two and nine times. The V call is TRBV19, the J call TRBJ1-5; TRBD1 matches at 7 bases. The CDR3 has 14 amino acids. The V gene's germline CDR1 is LNHDA and CDR2 SQIVND (reference sequence). V shed 5 bases and J 4 bases; nucleotides not matched to a gene: 5. The CDR3 region is CASSSGQQNQPQHF. For the CDR3, the DNA is TGTGCCAGTAGTTCGGGACAGCAAAATCAGCCCCAGCATTTT.

The chain combines TRBV2 with TRBJ2-7; D perhaps matches TRBD2 (6 bases). Trimming cost V 4 bases and J 6 bases, with 13 bases left between them. Germline CDR1 reads SNHLY; CDR2 reads FYNNEI. CDR3 length: 13 amino acids. CDR3 in amino acids: CASSAVRGSEQYF. The CDR3 bases are TGTGCCAGCAGTGCCGTGCGGGGTTCCGAGCAGTACTTC.

This clone showed up just a few times. The V gene is TRBV6-7, the J gene TRBJ2-1; 9 bases are shared with TRBD1. TRBV6-7 is reported as an ORF; its role is uncertain. There are 15 residues in the CDR3. Germline trimming cut 5 bases from V and 2 bases from J; bases unmatched to any gene: 4. CDR3 bases: TGTGCCAGCAGTCTACAGGGGGCCCCCTACAATGAGCAGTTCTTC. Translation gives CASSLQGAPYNEQFF.

This clone has just one count. V usage is TRBV7-8 and J usage is TRBJ2-7; maybe TRBD2 (6 bases). The CDR3 has 15 residues. The V gene's germline CDR1 is SGHVS and CDR2 FQNEAQ. V was clipped by 3 bases and J by 3 bases, with 15 bases between them. As DNA, the CDR3 is TGTGCCAGCAGCTTTTATTGGAGGGGAAACTACGAGCAGTACTTC. As protein: CASSFYWRGNYEQYF.

The rearrangement links TRBV7-9 to TRBJ2-5; 7 bases map to TRBD1. This CDR3 is 14 amino acids long. With V trimmed by 5 bases and J by 5 bases, 8 bases remained unmatched. Germline CDR1 reads SEHNR; CDR2 reads FQNEAQ (reference sequence). Written as DNA, the CDR3 is TGTGCCAGCAGCAAGACAGGGTACTCGGAGACCCAGTACTTC. Its protein product is CASSKTGYSETQYF.

The chain uses TRBV7-8 and TRBJ2-2; a possible D gene is TRBD1 (5 bases). CDR1 is SGHVS, CDR2 FQNEAQ, per germline. The V end lost 1 base, the J end lost 6 bases, and 15 bases lay between the germline ends. This CDR3 is 16 amino acids long. The CDR3 region is CASSLVARVTSGELFF. DNA for the CDR3: TGTGCCAGCAGCTTAGTAGCCAGGGTAACGTCCGGGGAGCTGTTTTTT.

The rearrangement links TRBV6-5 to TRBJ1-6; perhaps TRBD1 as D (5 bases). The CDR3 is 15 amino acids. V lost 11 bases to trimming and J lost 5 bases, with 19 bases between them. The germline CDR1 and CDR2 sequences are MNHEY and SVGAGI. CDR3 amino acids: CASRGGTAHNSPLHF. The DNA for the CDR3 is TGTGCCTCGAGGGGAGGAACGGCACATAATTCACCCCTCCACTTT.

V gene TRBV19 combines with J gene TRBJ2-2; 10 bases align to TRBD2. V shed 3 bases and J 5 bases; nucleotides not matched to a gene: 6. This CDR3 has 16 amino acids. CDR1 is LNHDA and CDR2 is SQIVND in the germline V gene (reference sequence). In DNA form, the CDR3 reads TGTGCCAGTAGTATTCTAGCGGGAGTCGGGACCGGGGAGCTGTTTTTT. This gives the protein CASSILAGVGTGELFF.

This clone was found a few times. This rearrangement joins TRBV19 to TRBJ2-2, with D perhaps matching TRBD1 (6 bases). The V gene's germline CDR1 is LNHDA and CDR2 SQIVND (reference sequence). CDR3 length equals 16 residues. The ends were cut back, 3 bases at V and 5 bases at J, with 16 bases in the middle. CDR3: CASSIQGPPWTGELFF. In nucleotides, the CDR3 is TGTGCCAGTAGTATTCAGGGGCCCCCTTGGACCGGGGAGCTGTTTTTT.

The chain uses TRBV5-1 and TRBJ1-4; the D gene is possibly TRBD1 (5 bases). Trimming left V 4 bases short and J 3 bases short, with 13 bases between. In germline, CDR1 is SGHRS, CDR2 YFSETQ. The CDR3 spans 15 residues. CDR3 in DNA: TGCGCCAGCAGCCGGGATCCGGGGGCTAATGAAAAACTGTTTTTT. It encodes CASSRDPGANEKLFF.

The gene calls are TRBV5-6 and TRBJ1-2; D gene unclear. Germline V gene lookup returns CDR1 SGHDT and CDR2 YYEEEE. V lost 4 bases and J lost 8, with 21 bases in between. There are 15 residues in the CDR3. The DNA for the CDR3 is TGTGCCAGCAGCCGGTTCTCAGTACGGGGTTACGGCTACACCTTC. Amino acid sequence: CASSRFSVRGYGYTF. Combining the CDR3 with reference TRBV5-6 and TRBJ1-2 gives the whole variable domain DAGVTQSPTHLIKTRGQQVTLRCSPKSGHDTVSWYQQALGQGPQFIFQYYEEEERQRGNFPDRFSGHQFPNYSSELNVNALLLGDSALYLCASSRFSVRGYGYTFGSGTRLTVV.

The V gene is TRBV4-3, the J gene TRBJ2-5, with D perhaps matching TRBD2 (7 bases). Germline CDR1 LGHNA, CDR2 YSLEER. Trimming cost V 0 bases and J 4 bases, with 18 bases left between them. The CDR3 has 17 residues. The CDR3 nucleotides are TGCGCCAGCAGCCAAGAGATTGGGGGGGGCGGGACAGAGACCCAGTACTTC. This translates into CASSQEIGGGGTETQYF.

This sequence joins TRBV4-1 and TRBJ2-5; 10 bases are shared with TRBD2. Trimming removed 1 base from V and 3 bases from J; junction bases left unmatched: 8. CDR3 length equals 17 residues. Germline loops: CDR1 MGHRA, CDR2 YSYEKL. CDR3 protein: CASSQALSGRAEETQYF. CDR3 nucleotide sequence: TGCGCCAGCAGCCAAGCTTTGAGCGGGAGGGCCGAAGAGACCCAGTACTTC.

The rearrangement links TRBV18 to TRBJ1-1; D is possibly TRBD1 (5 bases). Germline loops: CDR1 KGHSH, CDR2 LQKENI. V lost 5 bases and J 1 base, leaving 11 bases between the germline ends. This CDR3 has 14 residues. The CDR3 region is CASSGDRANTEAFF. The CDR3 DNA follows: TGTGCCAGCTCAGGCGACAGAGCGAACACTGAAGCTTTCTTT.

Remarks on this clone: At one boundary the junction diverges from the germline segment, which might be a read error. The chain has TRBV18 and TRBJ1-1; TRBD1 is a possible D gene (5 bases). The CDR3 sequence is 14 residues long. Germline V gene lookup returns CDR1 KGHSH and CDR2 LQKENI. Written as DNA, the CDR3 is TGTGCCGGCTCACCTAGCAGGGCGAACACTGAAGCTTTCTTT. As protein: CAGSPSRANTEAFF.

This clone was seen a handful of times. This chain joins TRBV6-1 and TRBJ1-3, with 7 bases aligning to TRBD1. This CDR3 spans 14 amino acids. From germline, CDR1 is MNHNS and CDR2 SASEGT. V shed 5 bases and J 4 bases; nucleotides not matched to a gene: 5. The CDR3 DNA reads as TGTGCCAGCAGTACAGGGGTGAGCGGAAACACCATATATTTT. It codes for CASSTGVSGNTIYF.

The chain is built from TRBV7-6 and TRBJ1-3, with 8 nucleotides matching TRBD1. The junction had 16 bases not matched to a gene; V was cut back by 5 bases and J by 1 base. Germline values: CDR1 SGHVS, CDR2 FNYEAQ. CDR3 length: 19 residues. The CDR3 spells CASSPQLHRGTTSGNTIYF. In DNA form, the CDR3 reads TGTGCCAGCAGCCCTCAACTCCACAGGGGGACCACTTCTGGAAACACCATATATTTT.

Details on this clone: A read error may produce the germline difference seen at one junction end. V usage is TRBV5-1 and J usage is TRBJ2-2, with 8 bases matching TRBD2. The germline V gene encodes CDR1 SGHRS and CDR2 YFSETQ. The CDR3 loop spans 17 amino acids. The CDR3 spells CTSSRLASIANTGELFF. Here the CDR3 DNA reads TGCACCAGCAGCCGACTAGCGTCTATAGCGAACACCGGGGAGCTGTTTTTT.

The V gene is TRBV28, the J gene TRBJ2-1; TRBD2 agrees at 15 bases. The CDR3 contains 15 residues. Germline lookup yields CDR1 MDHEN and CDR2 SYDVKM. Losses at the gene ends were 5 bases for V and 7 bases for J; bases not matched to a gene: 3. The CDR3 DNA is TGTGCCAGCAGTCCCGGGACTAGCGGGAGGAATGAGCAGTTCTTC. Amino acids: CASSPGTSGRNEQFF.

This CDR3 reads CASSLDRGEQYF. The CDR3 nucleotides read TGTGCCAGCAGCTTAGACCGGGGCGAGCAGTACTTC. The chain recombines TRBV7-2 with TRBJ2-7, with D tentatively TRBD2 (5 bases). Germline V gives CDR1 SGHTA, CDR2 FQGNSA. The germline V and J ends were trimmed by 1 base and 6 bases, with 7 bases remaining between them. The CDR3 is 12 residues long.

The chain links TRBV9 to TRBJ1-1; D call uncertain. The germline V gene encodes CDR1 SGDLS and CDR2 YYNGEE. The V end was cut by 4 bases, the J end by 1 base, with 14 bases between. This CDR3 comprises 15 residues. This CDR3 is CASSMQGSKNTEAFF. For the CDR3, the DNA is TGTGCCAGCAGCATGCAAGGGAGCAAGAACACTGAAGCTTTCTTT. Using reference TRBV9 and TRBJ1-1 for the parts outside the CDR3, the full variable domain is DSGVTQTPKHLITATGQRVTLRCSPRSGDLSVYWYQQSLDQGLQFLIQYYNGEERAKGNILERFSAQQFPDLHSELNLSSLELGDSALYFCASSMQGSKNTEAFFGQGTRLTVV.

The chain has TRBV4-1 and TRBJ2-1; 11 positions match TRBD2. The V gene's germline CDR1 is MGHRA and CDR2 YSYEKL. J gave up 12 bases and V 3 bases, and 7 bases lay outside the gene matches. The CDR3 loop spans 14 amino acids. In nucleotides, the CDR3 is TGCGCCAGCAGCCAGCCCGTACTAGCGGGGGTGCAGTTCTTC. It encodes CASSQPVLAGVQFF.